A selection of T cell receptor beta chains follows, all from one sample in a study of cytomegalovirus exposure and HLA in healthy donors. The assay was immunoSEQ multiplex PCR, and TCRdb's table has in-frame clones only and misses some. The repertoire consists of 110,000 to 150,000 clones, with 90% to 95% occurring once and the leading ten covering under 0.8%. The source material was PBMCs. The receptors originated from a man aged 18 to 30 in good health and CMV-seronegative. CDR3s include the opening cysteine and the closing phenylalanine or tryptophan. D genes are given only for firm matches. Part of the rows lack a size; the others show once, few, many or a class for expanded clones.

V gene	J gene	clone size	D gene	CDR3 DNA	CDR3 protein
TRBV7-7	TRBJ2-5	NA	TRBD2	TGTGCCAGCAGCTCCGGACTAGCGGGAGAGACCCAGTACTTC	CASSSGLAGETQYF
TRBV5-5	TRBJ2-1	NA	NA	TGTGCCAGCAGCTTGGGGCGGGCGGCCTACAATGAGCAGTTCTTC	CASSLGRAAYNEQFF
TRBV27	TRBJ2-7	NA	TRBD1	TGTGCCAGCAGACCTACCGGGACAGGGCGAGCGTACGAGCAGTACTTC	CASRPTGTGRAYEQYF
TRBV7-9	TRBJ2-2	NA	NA	TGTGCCAGCAACCAGGGGCAGGGGAATATCGGCACCGGGGAGCTGTTTTTT	CASNQGQGNIGTGELFF
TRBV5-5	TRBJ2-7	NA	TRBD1	TGTGCCAGCAGCCCGGGACAGTACCCCTACGAGCAGTACTTC	CASSPGQYPYEQYF
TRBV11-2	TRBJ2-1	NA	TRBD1	TGTGCCAGCAGCTTCGCGGGACAGGGGGGTAATGAGCAGTTCTTC	CASSFAGQGGNEQFF
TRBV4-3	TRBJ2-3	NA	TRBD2	TGCGCCAGCAGCCAAGAAGTACTAGCGGGAGGAGACACAGATACGCAGTATTTT	CASSQEVLAGGDTDTQYF
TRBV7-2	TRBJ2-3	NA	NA	TGTGCCAGCAGCTTAAGTGCAACTCAAAGCACAGATACGCAGTATTTT	CASSLSATQSTDTQYF
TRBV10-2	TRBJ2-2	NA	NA	TGCGCCAGCCAGGCGGGGATGACGAACACCGGGGAGCTGTTTTTT	CASQAGMTNTGELFF
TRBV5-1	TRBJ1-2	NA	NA	TGCGCCAGCAGCTTGGCGATCGACGGGATCCGTGGCTACACCTTC	CASSLAIDGIRGYTF
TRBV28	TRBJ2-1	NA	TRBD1	TGTGCCAGTGGACAGGGGGCGTACAATGAGCAGTTCTTC	CASGQGAYNEQFF
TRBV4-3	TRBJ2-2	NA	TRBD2	TGCGCCAGCAGCCAAGAATTAGAGCGGGGGACATACTCGGACACCGGGGAGCTGTTTTTT	CASSQELERGTYSDTGELFF
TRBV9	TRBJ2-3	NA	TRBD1	TGTGCCAGCAGCCTATCCCCCGGGACAGGGTCTGCAGATACGCAGTATTTT	CASSLSPGTGSADTQYF
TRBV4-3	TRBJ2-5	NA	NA	TGCGCCAGCAGCCAAGCTTTAACCCAAGCGGGCCAAGAGACCCAGTACTTC	CASSQALTQAGQETQYF
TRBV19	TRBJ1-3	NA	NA	TGTGCCAGTCGACTTCCGGGGGTAGTCTCTGGAAACACCATATATTTT	CASRLPGVVSGNTIYF
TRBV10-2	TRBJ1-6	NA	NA	TGCGCCAGCAGCCCGTCCCAGACCTATAATTCACCCCTCCACTTT	CASSPSQTYNSPLHF
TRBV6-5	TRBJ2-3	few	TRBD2	TGTGCCAGCAGTTACACTAGCGGGCCAGATACGCAGTATTTT	CASSYTSGPDTQYF
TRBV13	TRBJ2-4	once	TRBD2	TGTGCCAGCACCACTAGCGGGGCCAAAAGCATTCAGTACTTC	CASTTSGAKSIQYF
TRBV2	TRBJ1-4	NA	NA	TGTGCCAGCGTGGCAGGGGCAGATAATGAAAAACTGTTTTTT	CASVAGADNEKLFF
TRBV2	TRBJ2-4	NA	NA	TGTGCCAGCAGTCCGGCGGGGGCGGTTGACATTCAGTACTTC	CASSPAGAVDIQYF
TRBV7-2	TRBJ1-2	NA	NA	TGTGCCAGCAGCTTAAGGGGCTATGGCTACACCTTC	CASSLRGYGYTF
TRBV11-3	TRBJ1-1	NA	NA	TGTGCCAGCAGCCCCAAAACAGGGCGCGAAGCTTTCTTT	CASSPKTGREAFF
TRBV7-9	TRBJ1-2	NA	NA	TGTGCCAGCAGCTTAGAGCCTAACTATGGCTACACCTTC	CASSLEPNYGYTF
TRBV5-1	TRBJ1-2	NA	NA	TGCGCCAGCAGCTTGACTACGGGGGACTATGGCTACACCTTC	CASSLTTGDYGYTF
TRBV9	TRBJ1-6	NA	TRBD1	TGTGCCAGCAGAGCAGGGGGCAATTCACCCCTCCACTTT	CASRAGGNSPLHF
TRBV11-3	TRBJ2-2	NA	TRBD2	TGTGCCAGCAGCGTTAGCGGGAGATTGGGCGGGGAGCTGTTTTTT	CASSVSGRLGGELFF
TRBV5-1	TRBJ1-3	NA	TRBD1	TGCGCCAGCAGCTTGGATGGACAGGGGTACGGAAACACCATATATTTT	CASSLDGQGYGNTIYF
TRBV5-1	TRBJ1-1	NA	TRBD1	TGCGCCAGCAGAATCGGGACAGGAGGCACTGAAGCTTTCTTT	CASRIGTGGTEAFF
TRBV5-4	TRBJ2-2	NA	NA	TGTGCCAGCAGCCAGCGTCGGAACGGGGAGCTGTTTTTT	CASSQRRNGELFF
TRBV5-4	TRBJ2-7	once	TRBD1	TGTGCCAGCAGCCAATCCGGACAGGGCGGTTACGAGCAGTACTTC	CASSQSGQGGYEQYF
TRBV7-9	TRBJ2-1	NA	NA	TGTGCCAGCAGCTTCACAGGGGGGGAAGAGCAGTTCTTC	CASSFTGGEEQFF